The present entry profiles one T cell receptor beta chain with its context. This sample stems from a study of Graves' ophthalmopathy and Graves' hyperthyroidism. Trimming took 5 bases from V and 5 from J, leaving 18 bases between them. This CDR3 is built from 15 residues. Germline CDR1 is SEHNR and CDR2 is FQNEAQ (reference sequence). Investigators amplified TCR beta CDR3 regions from RNA transcripts. Following a first-round RT-PCR that used HTBI primers, a second-round multiplex PCR was carried out. TCRdb re-called the multiplex PCR reads through MiXCR, storing one row per CDR3 protein. Here the sample spans some 250,000 distinct CDR3 sequences, 45% being singletons.

This chain joins TRBV7-9 and TRBJ1-1; no clear D gene. Material: peripheral blood. This TCR was recovered from an adult man with Graves' ophthalmopathy. The CDR3 DNA is TGTGCCAGCAGCAAATTAGCGGGAGGGCCGACTGAAGCTTTCTTT. Translation gives CASSKLAGGPTEAFF.